This T cell receptor (beta chain) was captured by sequencing in a study of CD8 T cells in Susac syndrome. Worth noting for this clonotype: Its target is not known.

Controls were drawn from healthy donors and were matched for age and sex. TEMRA cells were FACS-enriched, and CD8+ and CD4+ T cells were isolated negatively. The RNA, roughly 0.45 to 1 ug, was put through reverse transcription using random hexamers. One entry per CDR3 protein, called by TCRdb with MiXCR from the immunoSEQ multiplex PCR reads. The data hold roughly 200,000 distinct CDR3 sequences, with about 94% observed a single time. Study-level findings and limits: TCR sequencing and HLA analysis covered a relatively small number of individuals.

Germline V gene data show CDR1 as GTSNPN and CDR2 as SVGIG (reference sequence). The CDR3 has 19 residues. V lost 0 bases and J 2 bases, leaving 22 bases between the germline ends. This rearrangement joins TRBV30 to TRBJ2-2; D is ambiguous. This TCR was sampled from a human donor in good health. Sequenced: CD4+ T cells from PBMCs. The CDR3 nucleotides read TGTGCCTGGAGTGTGGGCATTATCGAACCGATTCCTAACACCGGGGAGCTGTTTTTT. It yields the protein CAWSVGIIEPIPNTGELFF.